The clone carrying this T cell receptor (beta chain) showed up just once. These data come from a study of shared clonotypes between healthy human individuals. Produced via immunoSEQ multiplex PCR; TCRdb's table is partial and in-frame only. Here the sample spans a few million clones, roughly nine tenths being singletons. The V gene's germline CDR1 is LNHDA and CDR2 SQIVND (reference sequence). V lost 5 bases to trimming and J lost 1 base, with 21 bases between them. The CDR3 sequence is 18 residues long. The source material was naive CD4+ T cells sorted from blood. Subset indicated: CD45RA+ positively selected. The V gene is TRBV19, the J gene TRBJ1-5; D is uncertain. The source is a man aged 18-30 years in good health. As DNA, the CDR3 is TGTGCCAGTAGTCGGGGTTCGGGTACGTCGTCGAGCAATCAGCCCCAGCATTTT. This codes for CASSRGSGTSSSNQPQHF.